This TCR beta chain was sequenced in a study of T cells after yellow fever vaccination. Looking at the study overall: SMART-Seq v4 Ultra Low Input served to prepare low-cell-number fractions. Regarding the study as a whole: Subsequent to the booster, the majority of primary-vaccination clones reappeared (96% CD4, 88% CD8).

Template-switching 5'RACE yielded the TCR cDNA; a universal primer site and UMIs were added in the process. TCRdb re-called the 5' RACE reads through MiXCR, storing one row per CDR3 protein. The table records about 120,000 distinct CDR3 sequences, 7.2% of them present only once. This clonotype was counted many times. Its antigen is not identified. The CDR3 totals 15 residues. Germline lookup yields CDR1 LGHNA and CDR2 YNFKEQ. V was clipped by 0 bases and J by 2 bases, with 9 bases between them. This sample comprised CD4+ T cells sorted from PBMCs, obtained roughly 47 days after the first yellow fever vaccination. This receptor was obtained from a man between 18 and 35 years old who received the YFV17D yellow fever vaccine. The chain links TRBV4-2 to TRBJ2-3; no reliable D call. CDR3 residues: CASSQDLVLTDTQYF. The DNA for the CDR3 is TGTGCCAGCAGCCAAGACCTGGTTCTCACAGATACGCAGTATTTT.